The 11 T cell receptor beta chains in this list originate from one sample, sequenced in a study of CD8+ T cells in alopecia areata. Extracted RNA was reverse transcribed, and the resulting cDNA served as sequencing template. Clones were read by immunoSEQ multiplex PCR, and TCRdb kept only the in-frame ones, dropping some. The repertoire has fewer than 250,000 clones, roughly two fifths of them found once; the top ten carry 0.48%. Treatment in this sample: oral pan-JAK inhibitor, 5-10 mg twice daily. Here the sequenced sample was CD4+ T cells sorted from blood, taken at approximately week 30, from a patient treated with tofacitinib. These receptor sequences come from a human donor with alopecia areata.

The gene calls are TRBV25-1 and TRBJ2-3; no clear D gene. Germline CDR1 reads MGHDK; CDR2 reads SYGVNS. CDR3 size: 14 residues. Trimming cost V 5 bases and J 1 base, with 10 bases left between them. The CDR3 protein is CASSYRGGTDTQYF. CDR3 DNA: TGTGCCAGCAGTTATCGCGGAGGCACAGATACGCAGTATTTT.

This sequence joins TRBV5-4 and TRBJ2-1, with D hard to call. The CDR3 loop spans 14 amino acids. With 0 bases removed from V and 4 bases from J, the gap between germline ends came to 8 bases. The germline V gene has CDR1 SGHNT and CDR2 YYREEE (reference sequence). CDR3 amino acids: CASSLAAVYNEQFF. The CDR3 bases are TGTGCCAGCAGCTTGGCCGCTGTGTACAATGAGCAGTTCTTC.

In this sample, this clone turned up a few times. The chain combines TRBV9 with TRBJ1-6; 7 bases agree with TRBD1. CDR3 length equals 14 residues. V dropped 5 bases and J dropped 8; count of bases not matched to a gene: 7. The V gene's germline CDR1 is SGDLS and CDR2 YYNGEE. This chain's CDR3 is CASRGGTADSPLHF. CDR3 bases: TGTGCCAGCAGGGGGGGGACAGCCGATTCACCCCTCCACTTT.

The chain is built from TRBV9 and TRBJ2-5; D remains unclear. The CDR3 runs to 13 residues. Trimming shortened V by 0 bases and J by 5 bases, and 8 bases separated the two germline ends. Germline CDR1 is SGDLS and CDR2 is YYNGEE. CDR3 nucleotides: TGTGCCAGCAGCGTAGACGTATTGGAGACCCAGTACTTC. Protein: CASSVDVLETQYF. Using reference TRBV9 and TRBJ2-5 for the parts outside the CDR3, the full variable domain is DSGVTQTPKHLITATGQRVTLRCSPRSGDLSVYWYQQSLDQGLQFLIQYYNGEERAKGNILERFSAQQFPDLHSELNLSSLELGDSALYFCASSVDVLETQYFGPGTRLLVL.

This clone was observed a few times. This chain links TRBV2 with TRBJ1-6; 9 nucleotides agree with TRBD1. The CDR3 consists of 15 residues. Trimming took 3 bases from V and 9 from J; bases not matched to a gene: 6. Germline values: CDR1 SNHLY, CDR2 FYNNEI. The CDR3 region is CASSEIGQGSSPLHF. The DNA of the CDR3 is TGTGCCAGCAGTGAGATCGGACAGGGGAGTTCACCCCTCCACTTT.

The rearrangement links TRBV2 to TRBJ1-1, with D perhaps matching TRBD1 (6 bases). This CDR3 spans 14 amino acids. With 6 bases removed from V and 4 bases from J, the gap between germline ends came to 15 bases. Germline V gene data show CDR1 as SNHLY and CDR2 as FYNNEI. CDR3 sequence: CASRSEGESTEAFF. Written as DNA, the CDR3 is TGTGCCAGCAGGTCTGAGGGGGAGAGCACTGAAGCTTTCTTT.

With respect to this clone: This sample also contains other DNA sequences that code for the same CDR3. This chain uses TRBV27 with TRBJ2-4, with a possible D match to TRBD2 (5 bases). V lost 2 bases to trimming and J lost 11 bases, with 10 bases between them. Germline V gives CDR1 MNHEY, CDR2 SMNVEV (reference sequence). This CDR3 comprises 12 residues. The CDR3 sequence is CASSLPSGVQYF. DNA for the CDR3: TGTGCCAGCAGTTTACCGTCCGGGGTTCAGTACTTC.

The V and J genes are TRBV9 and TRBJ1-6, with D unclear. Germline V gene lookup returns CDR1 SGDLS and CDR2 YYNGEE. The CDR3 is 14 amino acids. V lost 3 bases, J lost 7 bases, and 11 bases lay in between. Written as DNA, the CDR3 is TGTGCCAGCAGCGCCCTGACGTCGAATTCACCCCTCCACTTT. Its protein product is CASSALTSNSPLHF.

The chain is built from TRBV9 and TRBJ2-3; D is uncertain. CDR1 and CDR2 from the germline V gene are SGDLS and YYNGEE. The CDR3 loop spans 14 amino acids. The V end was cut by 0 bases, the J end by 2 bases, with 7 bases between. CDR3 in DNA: TGTGCCAGCAGCGTAGCGGGCAACACAGATACGCAGTATTTT. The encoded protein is CASSVAGNTDTQYF. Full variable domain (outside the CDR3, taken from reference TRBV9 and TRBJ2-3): DSGVTQTPKHLITATGQRVTLRCSPRSGDLSVYWYQQSLDQGLQFLIQYYNGEERAKGNILERFSAQQFPDLHSELNLSSLELGDSALYFCASSVAGNTDTQYFGPGTRLTVL.

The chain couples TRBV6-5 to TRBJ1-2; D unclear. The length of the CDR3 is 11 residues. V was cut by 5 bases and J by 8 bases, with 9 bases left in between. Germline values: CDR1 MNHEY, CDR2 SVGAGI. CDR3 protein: CASSAGWGYTF. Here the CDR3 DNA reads TGTGCCAGCAGTGCCGGGTGGGGCTACACCTTC.

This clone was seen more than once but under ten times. CDR3 in DNA: TGCGCCAGCAGCTCTGGACAGGGAGCTTACCAAGAGACCCAGTACTTC. It specifies CASSSGQGAYQETQYF. The rearrangement joins TRBV5-1 to TRBJ2-5; TRBD1 agrees at 8 bases. After removal of 3 bases from V and 0 bases from J, the junction contained 7 bases not matched to a gene. The CDR3 runs to 16 residues. Germline loops: CDR1 SGHRS, CDR2 YFSETQ.